This T cell receptor beta chain was recorded in a study of cytomegalovirus exposure and HLA in healthy donors. Germline CDR1 is MDHEN and CDR2 is SYDVKM. The length of the CDR3 is 16 residues. The J segment lost 5 bases and the V segment lost 4 bases, leaving 9 bases of the junction unmatched. A word on this clone: Its specificity is unknown.

PCR amplification relied on 60 Vbeta primers (plus 13 Jbeta primers). Using immunoSEQ multiplex PCR, the repertoire was profiled, and TCRdb retains in-frame clones only, with some absent. Here the sample spans about 180,000 clones, roughly four fifths being singletons. Study outcomes and limitations: The only immune exposure information that was available was CMV serostatus. Reports described diagnosis of cytomegalovirus status by the classifier as highly specific and sensitive. Sequence variants that were highly shared formed a cluster that was likely a sequencing artifact.

Specimen: PBMCs. The TCR comes from a woman in her twenties or thirties in good health and CMV-seronegative. This rearrangement joins TRBV28 to TRBJ1-1, with 11 bases aligning to TRBD1. This CDR3 reads CASSSGQGALGTEAFF. The DNA of the CDR3 is TGTGCCAGCAGTTCAGGACAGGGGGCGTTAGGGACTGAAGCTTTCTTT.